The clone carrying this T cell receptor beta chain is a singleton in its sample. Its matching antigen is unknown. Drawing of peripheral blood yielded roughly 9.8 milliliters from each donor. PBMCs, at least 6.5 million per sample, were isolated. This sample is part of a study of blood T cells in healthy people across ages. The CDR3 sequence is 12 residues long. Germline-derived CDR1 and CDR2 are DFQATT and SNEGSKA (reference sequence). V was cut by 7 bases and J by 0 bases, with 8 bases left in between. Sample-barcoded 5' priming and a J-beta primer mix drove a second PCR of about 7 to 12 cycles. TCRdb reanalysed the 5' RACE reads using MiXCR and keeps one entry per CDR3 protein. The data show 650,000 to 1,000,000 distinct CDR3 sequences, 35% to 40% seen once. Study findings and constraints: Per-million-T-cell TCR beta diversity fell roughly linearly with age.

This receptor was obtained from a man between 18 and 35 years old in good health. What was sequenced was blood. The V gene is TRBV20-1, the J gene TRBJ2-3; weak D call: TRBD1 (5 bases). CDR3 nucleotides: TGCAGTGTCAGGACAAGCACAGATACGCAGTATTTT. It translates to CSVRTSTDTQYF.